This T cell receptor beta chain is drawn from a study of cytomegalovirus exposure and HLA in healthy donors. The CDR3 has 12 amino acids. Trimming removed 4 bases at V and 8 bases at J, with 12 bases between. Germline V gives CDR1 SGHNT, CDR2 YYREEE (reference sequence). The PCR made use of 60 Vbeta and 13 Jbeta primers. Sequencing used immunoSEQ multiplex PCR; TCRdb keeps in-frame clones, though not all of them. Found here are roughly 150,000 clones, over 75% of them singletons; the top ten hold about 4.3%. General observations from the study: The later analysis indicated that the majority of CMV-associated TCR beta chains appeared HLA-restricted. In a later analysis, DRB1 alleles had the most associated TCRs; HLA-C alleles the fewest.

With regard to this clone: Antigen unknown.

The sequenced sample was PBMCs. The sequence was collected from a young man in good health. The V and J genes are TRBV5-4 and TRBJ1-1; the D gene is possibly TRBD1 (6 bases). In DNA, the CDR3 is TGTGCCAGCAGCCGCCCAGACAGGGAAGCTTTCTTT. It is translated as CASSRPDREAFF.